This record looks at one T cell receptor beta chain sequence and its context. Its antigen remains unknown. The sample comes from a study of cytomegalovirus exposure and HLA in healthy donors. The PCR employed 60 Vbeta primers together with 13 Jbeta primers. The data were produced by immunoSEQ multiplex PCR, yet TCRdb's version contains in-frame clones alone and is incomplete. The sample holds around 190,000 clones, around four fifths seen once. Study-level results: Overall, some 160 TCR beta chains were annotated as cytomegalovirus-associated. Sequencing artifact likely explains a cluster of highly shared sequence variants.

This TCR came from a man aged 40-49 years in good health and CMV-seropositive. The sequenced sample was PBMCs.

This chain's CDR3 is CASSQDAFTSNTGELFF. The CDR3 DNA reads TGCGCCAGCAGCCAAGATGCGTTCACCTCGAACACCGGGGAGCTGTTTTTT. The V gene is TRBV4-3, the J gene TRBJ2-2; no definite D call. This CDR3 comprises 17 residues. Germline V gene data show CDR1 as LGHNA and CDR2 as YSLEER. Trimming took 0 bases from V and 0 from J, leaving 11 bases between them.